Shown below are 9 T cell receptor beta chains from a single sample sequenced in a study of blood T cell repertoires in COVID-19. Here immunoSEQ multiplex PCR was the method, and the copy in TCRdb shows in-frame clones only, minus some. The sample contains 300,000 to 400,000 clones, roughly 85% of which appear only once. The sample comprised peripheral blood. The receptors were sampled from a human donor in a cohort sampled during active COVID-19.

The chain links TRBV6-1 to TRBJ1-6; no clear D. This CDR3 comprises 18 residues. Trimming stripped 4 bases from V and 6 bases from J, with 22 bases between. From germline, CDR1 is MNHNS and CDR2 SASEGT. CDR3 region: CASSARLGPLAGNSPLHF. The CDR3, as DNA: TGTGCCAGCAGTGCGCGCTTGGGCCCGTTGGCGGGTAATTCACCCCTCCACTTT.

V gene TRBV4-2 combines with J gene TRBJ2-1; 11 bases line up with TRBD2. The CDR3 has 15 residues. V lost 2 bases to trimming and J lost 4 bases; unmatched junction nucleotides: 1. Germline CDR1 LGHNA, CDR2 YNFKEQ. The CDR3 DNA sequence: TGTGCCAGCAGCCAAACTAGCGGGGGTTACAATGAGCAGTTCTTC. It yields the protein CASSQTSGGYNEQFF.

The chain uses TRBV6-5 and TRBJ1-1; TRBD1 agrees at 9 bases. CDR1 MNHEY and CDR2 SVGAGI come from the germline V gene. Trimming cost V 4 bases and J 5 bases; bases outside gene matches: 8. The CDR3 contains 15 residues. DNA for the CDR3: TGTGCCAGCAGTTGGGTACAGGGGGCGCATACTGAAGCTTTCTTT. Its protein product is CASSWVQGAHTEAFF.

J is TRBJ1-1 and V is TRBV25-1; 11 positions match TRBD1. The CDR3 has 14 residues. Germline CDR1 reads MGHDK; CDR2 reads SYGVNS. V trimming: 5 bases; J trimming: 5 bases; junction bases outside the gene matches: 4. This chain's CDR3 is CASSPRDRGTEAFF. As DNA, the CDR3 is TGTGCCAGCAGTCCCCGGGACAGGGGGACTGAAGCTTTCTTT.

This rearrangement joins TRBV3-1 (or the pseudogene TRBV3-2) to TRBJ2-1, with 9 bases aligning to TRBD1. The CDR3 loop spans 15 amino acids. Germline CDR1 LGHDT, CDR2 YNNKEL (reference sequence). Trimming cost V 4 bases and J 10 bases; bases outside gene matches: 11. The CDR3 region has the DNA TGTGCCAGCAGCCGGGATCCACAGGGGGCTGGGGAGCAGTTCTTC. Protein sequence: CASSRDPQGAGEQFF.

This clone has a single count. CDR3 coding DNA: TGTGCCAGTAGTATAGATTTACAGTATTCCTATGGCTACACCTTC. The encoded protein is CASSIDLQYSYGYTF. The rearrangement joins TRBV19 to TRBJ1-2; D gene uncertain. Germline-derived CDR1 and CDR2 are LNHDA and SQIVND (reference sequence). The CDR3 has 15 amino acids. Trimming shortened V by 0 bases and J by 4 bases, and 12 bases separated the two germline ends.

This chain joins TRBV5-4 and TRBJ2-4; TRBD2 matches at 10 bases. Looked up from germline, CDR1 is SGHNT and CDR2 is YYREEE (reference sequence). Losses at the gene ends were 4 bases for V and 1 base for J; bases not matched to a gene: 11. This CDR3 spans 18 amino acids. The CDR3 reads CASSPISGGPGAKNIQYF. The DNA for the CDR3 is TGTGCCAGCAGCCCTATTAGCGGGGGGCCCGGGGCCAAAAACATTCAGTACTTC.

Here the CDR3 DNA reads TGTGCCAGCAGCGCACAGGGGCTGGGGACCTACGAGCAGTACTTC. Translated, it gives CASSAQGLGTYEQYF. The chain carries TRBV9 and TRBJ2-7; 7 nucleotides line up with TRBD1. Germline V gene data show CDR1 as SGDLS and CDR2 as YYNGEE. V dropped 3 bases and J dropped 2; count of bases not matched to a gene: 8. The CDR3 has 15 residues.

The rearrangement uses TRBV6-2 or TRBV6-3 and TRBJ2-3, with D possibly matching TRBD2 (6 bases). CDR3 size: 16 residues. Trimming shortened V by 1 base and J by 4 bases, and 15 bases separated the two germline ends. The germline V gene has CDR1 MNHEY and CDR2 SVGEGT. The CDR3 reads CASSYLPGLASDTQYF. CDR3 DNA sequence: TGTGCCAGCAGTTACTTACCGGGACTCGCATCAGATACGCAGTATTTT.